This T cell receptor beta chain was obtained from a study of Graves' ophthalmopathy and Graves' hyperthyroidism. RNA transcripts provided the template for amplifying TCR beta CDR3 regions. The workflow started with a first-round RT-PCR run with HTBI primers and then moved on to a second-round multiplex PCR. MiXCR, run by TCRdb on the multiplex PCR reads, gives a single entry per CDR3 protein. In the table there are 680,000 or so distinct CDR3 sequences, about a fifth of which are singletons. The CDR3 has 18 amino acids. Germline values: CDR1 MNHEY, CDR2 SMNVEV (reference sequence). Trimming took off 7 bases at V and 3 bases at J, with 22 bases between the two ends. The table lists this clonotype with many counts.

This receptor was taken from a woman between 18 and 30 years old with stable Graves' hyperthyroidism. Some clones in this sample may be carry-over from other donors' samples. Sequencing input: peripheral blood. The chain uses TRBV27 and TRBJ1-6, with D tentatively TRBD1 (5 bases). The CDR3 DNA reads TGTGCCAGCATCTTATTCCTAACGGGGGTTAACTATAATTCACCCCTCCACTTT. Protein: CASILFLTGVNYNSPLHF.